This TCR beta chain appears in the sequencing data of a study of T cell responses to AZD1222 COVID-19 vaccine. Sequencing used immunoSEQ multiplex PCR; TCRdb keeps in-frame clones, though not all of them. The table has fewer than 200,000 clones, around 90% seen once. Germline V gene sequence: CDR1 SEHNR, CDR2 FQNEAQ (reference sequence). This CDR3 contains 15 residues. The germline V and J ends were trimmed by 4 bases and 0 bases, with 13 bases remaining between them. The source was peripheral blood, collected 28 days after the second dose of the MenACWY control vaccine. The receptor was derived from an adult who received the MenACWY meningococcal vaccine as a control. The V and J genes are TRBV7-9 and TRBJ2-7; tentatively, D is TRBD2 (6 bases). CDR3 in amino acids: CASSSGRESSYEQYF. The CDR3 DNA reads as TGTGCCAGCAGCTCAGGACGGGAGAGCTCCTACGAGCAGTACTTC.